The clone carrying this TCR beta chain was seen a handful of times. Its antigen remains unknown. These data belong to a study of Graves' ophthalmopathy and Graves' hyperthyroidism. RNA transcripts yielded amplified TCR beta CDR3 regions. Second-round multiplex PCR came after a first-round RT-PCR that employed HTBI primers. TCRdb passed the multiplex PCR reads through MiXCR, listing each CDR3 protein once. The repertoire has more than 1,000,000 distinct CDR3 sequences, less than 45% of them found once; the top ten carry 11%. Germline CDR1 is SEHNR and CDR2 is FQNEAQ (reference sequence). This CDR3 is 16 amino acids long. Trimming shortened V by 5 bases and J by 3 bases, and 14 bases separated the two germline ends. General study results and limits: Among expanded thyroid clonotypes above 0.001 frequency, most also occurred in blood. Between ophthalmopathy and stable hyperthyroidism, a 13-signature model drew a separation with about 85% sensitivity and less than 83% specificity.

No donor had other autoimmune disease, uncontrolled infection, pregnancy or lactation. What was sequenced was peripheral blood or thyroid tissue (not recorded which). This clonotype was obtained from an adult man with Graves' hyperthyroidism. This rearrangement joins TRBV7-9 to TRBJ1-6, with no clear D. The CDR3 sequence: CASSPAAARYNSPLHF. CDR3 bases: TGTGCCAGCAGCCCGGCGGCAGCTCGCTATAATTCACCCCTCCACTTT.